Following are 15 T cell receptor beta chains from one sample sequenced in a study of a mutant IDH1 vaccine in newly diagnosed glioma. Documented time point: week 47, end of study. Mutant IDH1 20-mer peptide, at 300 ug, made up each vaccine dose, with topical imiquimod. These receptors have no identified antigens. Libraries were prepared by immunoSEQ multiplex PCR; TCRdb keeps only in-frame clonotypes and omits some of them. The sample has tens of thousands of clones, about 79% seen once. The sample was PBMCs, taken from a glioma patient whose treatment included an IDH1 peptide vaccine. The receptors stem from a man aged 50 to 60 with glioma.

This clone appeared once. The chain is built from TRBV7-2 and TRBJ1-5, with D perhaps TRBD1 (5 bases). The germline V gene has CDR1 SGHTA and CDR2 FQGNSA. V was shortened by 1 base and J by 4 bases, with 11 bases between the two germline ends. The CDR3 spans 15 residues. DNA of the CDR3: TGTGCCAGCAGCTTAGAGGGGAGGCTAAATCAGCCCCAGCATTTT. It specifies CASSLEGRLNQPQHF.

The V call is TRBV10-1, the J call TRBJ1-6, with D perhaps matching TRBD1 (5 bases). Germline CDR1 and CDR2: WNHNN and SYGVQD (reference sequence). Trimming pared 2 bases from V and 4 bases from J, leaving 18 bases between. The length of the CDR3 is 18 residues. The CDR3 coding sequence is TGCGCCAGCAGTGAGCGAACGGGGACCCGAGGGTATAATTCACCCCTCCACTTT. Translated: CASSERTGTRGYNSPLHF.

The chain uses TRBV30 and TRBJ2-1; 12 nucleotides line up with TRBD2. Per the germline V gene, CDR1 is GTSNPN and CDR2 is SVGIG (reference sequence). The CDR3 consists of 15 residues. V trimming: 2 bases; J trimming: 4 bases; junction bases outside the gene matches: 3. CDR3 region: CAWSLAGGLYNEQFF. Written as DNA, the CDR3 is TGTGCCTGGAGTCTAGCGGGGGGGCTTTACAATGAGCAGTTCTTC.

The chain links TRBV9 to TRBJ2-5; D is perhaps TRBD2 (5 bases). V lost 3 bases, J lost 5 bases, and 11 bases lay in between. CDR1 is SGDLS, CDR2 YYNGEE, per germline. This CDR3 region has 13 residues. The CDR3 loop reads CASSAPGLETQYF. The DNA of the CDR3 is TGTGCCAGCAGCGCACCCGGACTGGAGACCCAGTACTTC.

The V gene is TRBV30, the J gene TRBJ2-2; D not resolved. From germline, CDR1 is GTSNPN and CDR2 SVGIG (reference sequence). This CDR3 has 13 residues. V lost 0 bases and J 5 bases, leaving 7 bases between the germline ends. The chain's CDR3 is CAWSVRQTGELFF. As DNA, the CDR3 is TGTGCCTGGAGTGTACGGCAGACCGGGGAGCTGTTTTTT.

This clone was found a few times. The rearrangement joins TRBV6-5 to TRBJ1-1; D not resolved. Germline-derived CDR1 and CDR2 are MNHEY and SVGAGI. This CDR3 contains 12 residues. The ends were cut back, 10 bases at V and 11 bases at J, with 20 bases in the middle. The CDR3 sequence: CATSLGGRPAFF. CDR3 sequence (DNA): TGTGCCACTTCTCTCGGAGGGCGGCCTGCTTTCTTT.

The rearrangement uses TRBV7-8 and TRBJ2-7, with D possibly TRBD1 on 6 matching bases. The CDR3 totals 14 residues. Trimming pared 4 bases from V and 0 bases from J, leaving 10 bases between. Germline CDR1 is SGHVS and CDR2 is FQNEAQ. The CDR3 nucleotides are TGTGCCAGCAGCTCCGGGACATCCTCCTACGAGCAGTACTTC. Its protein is CASSSGTSSYEQYF.

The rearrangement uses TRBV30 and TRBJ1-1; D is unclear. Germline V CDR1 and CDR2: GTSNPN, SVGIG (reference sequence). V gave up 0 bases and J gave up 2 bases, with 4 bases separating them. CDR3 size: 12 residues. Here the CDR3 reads CAWSVLNTEAFF. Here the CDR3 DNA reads TGTGCCTGGAGTGTACTAAACACTGAAGCTTTCTTT.

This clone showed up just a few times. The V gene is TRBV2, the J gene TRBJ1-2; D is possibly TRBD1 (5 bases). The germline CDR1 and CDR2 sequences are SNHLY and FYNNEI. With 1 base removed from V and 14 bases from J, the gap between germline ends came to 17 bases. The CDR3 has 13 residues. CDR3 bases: TGTGCCAGCAGTGAAGGAGCCAGGGCGGCTCATACCTTC. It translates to CASSEGARAAHTF. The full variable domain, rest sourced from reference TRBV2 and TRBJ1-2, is EPEVTQTPSHQVTQMGQEVILRCVPISNHLYFYWYRQILGQKVEFLVSFYNNEISEKSEIFDDQFSVERPDGSNFTLKIRSTKLEDSAMYFCASSEGARAAHTFGSGTRLTVV.

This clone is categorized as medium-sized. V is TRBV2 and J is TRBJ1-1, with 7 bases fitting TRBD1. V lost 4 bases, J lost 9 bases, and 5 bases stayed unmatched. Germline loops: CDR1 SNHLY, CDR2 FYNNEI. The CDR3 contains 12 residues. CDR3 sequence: CASSVVQGKAFF. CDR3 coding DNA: TGTGCCAGCAGTGTCGTACAGGGGAAAGCTTTCTTT.

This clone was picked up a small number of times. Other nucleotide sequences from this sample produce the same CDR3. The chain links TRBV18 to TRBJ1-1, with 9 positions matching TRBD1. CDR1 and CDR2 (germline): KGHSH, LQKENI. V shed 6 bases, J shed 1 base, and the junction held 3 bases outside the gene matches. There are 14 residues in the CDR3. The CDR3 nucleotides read TGTGCCAGCTCGGCGGGACAGGGGAACACTGAAGCTTTCTTT. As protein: CASSAGQGNTEAFF.

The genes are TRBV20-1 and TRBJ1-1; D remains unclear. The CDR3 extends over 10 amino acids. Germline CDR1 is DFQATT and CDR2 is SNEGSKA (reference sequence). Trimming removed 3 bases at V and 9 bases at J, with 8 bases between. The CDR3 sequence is CSASSGQAFF. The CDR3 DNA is TGCAGTGCTAGTAGCGGTCAAGCTTTCTTT.

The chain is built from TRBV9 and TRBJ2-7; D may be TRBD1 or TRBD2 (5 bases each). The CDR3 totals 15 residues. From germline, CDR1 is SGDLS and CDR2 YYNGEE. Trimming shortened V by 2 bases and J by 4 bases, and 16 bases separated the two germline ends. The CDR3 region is CASSVTGTLEYEQYF. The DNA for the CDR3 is TGTGCCAGCAGCGTGACCGGGACGCTAGAATACGAGCAGTACTTC.

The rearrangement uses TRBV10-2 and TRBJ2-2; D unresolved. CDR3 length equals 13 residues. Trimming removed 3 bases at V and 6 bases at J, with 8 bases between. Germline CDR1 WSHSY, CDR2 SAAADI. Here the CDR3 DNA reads TGCGCCAGCAGTGAAACATCCCCCGGGGAGCTGTTTTTT. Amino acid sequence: CASSETSPGELFF.

The CDR3 DNA is TGTGCCAGCAGGGACTTTAACTCTGAAGCTTTCTTT. Amino acid sequence: CASRDFNSEAFF. This chain joins TRBV6-6 and TRBJ1-1; no clear D. The CDR3 loop spans 12 amino acids. Germline assignment: CDR1 MNHNY and CDR2 SVGAGI (reference sequence). Between the trimmed V and J ends, which lost 6 bases and 6 bases, there was a span of 11 bases.